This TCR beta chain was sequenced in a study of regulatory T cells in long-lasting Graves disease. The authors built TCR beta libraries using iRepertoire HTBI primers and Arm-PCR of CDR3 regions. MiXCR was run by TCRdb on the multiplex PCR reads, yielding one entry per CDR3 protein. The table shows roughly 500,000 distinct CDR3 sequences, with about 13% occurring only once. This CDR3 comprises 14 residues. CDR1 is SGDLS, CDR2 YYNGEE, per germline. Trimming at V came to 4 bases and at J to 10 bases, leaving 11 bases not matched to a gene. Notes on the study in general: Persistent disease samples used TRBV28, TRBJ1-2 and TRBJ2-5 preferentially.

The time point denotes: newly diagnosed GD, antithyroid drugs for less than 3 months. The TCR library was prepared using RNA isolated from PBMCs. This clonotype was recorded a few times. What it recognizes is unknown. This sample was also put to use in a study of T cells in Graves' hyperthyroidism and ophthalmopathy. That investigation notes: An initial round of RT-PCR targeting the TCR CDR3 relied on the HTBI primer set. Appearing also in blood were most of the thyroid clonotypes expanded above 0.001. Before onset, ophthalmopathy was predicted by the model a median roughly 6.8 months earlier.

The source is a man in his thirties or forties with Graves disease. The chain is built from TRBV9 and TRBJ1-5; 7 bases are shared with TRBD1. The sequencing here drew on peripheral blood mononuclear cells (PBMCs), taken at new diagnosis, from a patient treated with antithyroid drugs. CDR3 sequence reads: CASSPGDSGRPQHF. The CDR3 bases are TGTGCCAGCAGCCCCGGGGACAGCGGTAGACCCCAGCATTTT.